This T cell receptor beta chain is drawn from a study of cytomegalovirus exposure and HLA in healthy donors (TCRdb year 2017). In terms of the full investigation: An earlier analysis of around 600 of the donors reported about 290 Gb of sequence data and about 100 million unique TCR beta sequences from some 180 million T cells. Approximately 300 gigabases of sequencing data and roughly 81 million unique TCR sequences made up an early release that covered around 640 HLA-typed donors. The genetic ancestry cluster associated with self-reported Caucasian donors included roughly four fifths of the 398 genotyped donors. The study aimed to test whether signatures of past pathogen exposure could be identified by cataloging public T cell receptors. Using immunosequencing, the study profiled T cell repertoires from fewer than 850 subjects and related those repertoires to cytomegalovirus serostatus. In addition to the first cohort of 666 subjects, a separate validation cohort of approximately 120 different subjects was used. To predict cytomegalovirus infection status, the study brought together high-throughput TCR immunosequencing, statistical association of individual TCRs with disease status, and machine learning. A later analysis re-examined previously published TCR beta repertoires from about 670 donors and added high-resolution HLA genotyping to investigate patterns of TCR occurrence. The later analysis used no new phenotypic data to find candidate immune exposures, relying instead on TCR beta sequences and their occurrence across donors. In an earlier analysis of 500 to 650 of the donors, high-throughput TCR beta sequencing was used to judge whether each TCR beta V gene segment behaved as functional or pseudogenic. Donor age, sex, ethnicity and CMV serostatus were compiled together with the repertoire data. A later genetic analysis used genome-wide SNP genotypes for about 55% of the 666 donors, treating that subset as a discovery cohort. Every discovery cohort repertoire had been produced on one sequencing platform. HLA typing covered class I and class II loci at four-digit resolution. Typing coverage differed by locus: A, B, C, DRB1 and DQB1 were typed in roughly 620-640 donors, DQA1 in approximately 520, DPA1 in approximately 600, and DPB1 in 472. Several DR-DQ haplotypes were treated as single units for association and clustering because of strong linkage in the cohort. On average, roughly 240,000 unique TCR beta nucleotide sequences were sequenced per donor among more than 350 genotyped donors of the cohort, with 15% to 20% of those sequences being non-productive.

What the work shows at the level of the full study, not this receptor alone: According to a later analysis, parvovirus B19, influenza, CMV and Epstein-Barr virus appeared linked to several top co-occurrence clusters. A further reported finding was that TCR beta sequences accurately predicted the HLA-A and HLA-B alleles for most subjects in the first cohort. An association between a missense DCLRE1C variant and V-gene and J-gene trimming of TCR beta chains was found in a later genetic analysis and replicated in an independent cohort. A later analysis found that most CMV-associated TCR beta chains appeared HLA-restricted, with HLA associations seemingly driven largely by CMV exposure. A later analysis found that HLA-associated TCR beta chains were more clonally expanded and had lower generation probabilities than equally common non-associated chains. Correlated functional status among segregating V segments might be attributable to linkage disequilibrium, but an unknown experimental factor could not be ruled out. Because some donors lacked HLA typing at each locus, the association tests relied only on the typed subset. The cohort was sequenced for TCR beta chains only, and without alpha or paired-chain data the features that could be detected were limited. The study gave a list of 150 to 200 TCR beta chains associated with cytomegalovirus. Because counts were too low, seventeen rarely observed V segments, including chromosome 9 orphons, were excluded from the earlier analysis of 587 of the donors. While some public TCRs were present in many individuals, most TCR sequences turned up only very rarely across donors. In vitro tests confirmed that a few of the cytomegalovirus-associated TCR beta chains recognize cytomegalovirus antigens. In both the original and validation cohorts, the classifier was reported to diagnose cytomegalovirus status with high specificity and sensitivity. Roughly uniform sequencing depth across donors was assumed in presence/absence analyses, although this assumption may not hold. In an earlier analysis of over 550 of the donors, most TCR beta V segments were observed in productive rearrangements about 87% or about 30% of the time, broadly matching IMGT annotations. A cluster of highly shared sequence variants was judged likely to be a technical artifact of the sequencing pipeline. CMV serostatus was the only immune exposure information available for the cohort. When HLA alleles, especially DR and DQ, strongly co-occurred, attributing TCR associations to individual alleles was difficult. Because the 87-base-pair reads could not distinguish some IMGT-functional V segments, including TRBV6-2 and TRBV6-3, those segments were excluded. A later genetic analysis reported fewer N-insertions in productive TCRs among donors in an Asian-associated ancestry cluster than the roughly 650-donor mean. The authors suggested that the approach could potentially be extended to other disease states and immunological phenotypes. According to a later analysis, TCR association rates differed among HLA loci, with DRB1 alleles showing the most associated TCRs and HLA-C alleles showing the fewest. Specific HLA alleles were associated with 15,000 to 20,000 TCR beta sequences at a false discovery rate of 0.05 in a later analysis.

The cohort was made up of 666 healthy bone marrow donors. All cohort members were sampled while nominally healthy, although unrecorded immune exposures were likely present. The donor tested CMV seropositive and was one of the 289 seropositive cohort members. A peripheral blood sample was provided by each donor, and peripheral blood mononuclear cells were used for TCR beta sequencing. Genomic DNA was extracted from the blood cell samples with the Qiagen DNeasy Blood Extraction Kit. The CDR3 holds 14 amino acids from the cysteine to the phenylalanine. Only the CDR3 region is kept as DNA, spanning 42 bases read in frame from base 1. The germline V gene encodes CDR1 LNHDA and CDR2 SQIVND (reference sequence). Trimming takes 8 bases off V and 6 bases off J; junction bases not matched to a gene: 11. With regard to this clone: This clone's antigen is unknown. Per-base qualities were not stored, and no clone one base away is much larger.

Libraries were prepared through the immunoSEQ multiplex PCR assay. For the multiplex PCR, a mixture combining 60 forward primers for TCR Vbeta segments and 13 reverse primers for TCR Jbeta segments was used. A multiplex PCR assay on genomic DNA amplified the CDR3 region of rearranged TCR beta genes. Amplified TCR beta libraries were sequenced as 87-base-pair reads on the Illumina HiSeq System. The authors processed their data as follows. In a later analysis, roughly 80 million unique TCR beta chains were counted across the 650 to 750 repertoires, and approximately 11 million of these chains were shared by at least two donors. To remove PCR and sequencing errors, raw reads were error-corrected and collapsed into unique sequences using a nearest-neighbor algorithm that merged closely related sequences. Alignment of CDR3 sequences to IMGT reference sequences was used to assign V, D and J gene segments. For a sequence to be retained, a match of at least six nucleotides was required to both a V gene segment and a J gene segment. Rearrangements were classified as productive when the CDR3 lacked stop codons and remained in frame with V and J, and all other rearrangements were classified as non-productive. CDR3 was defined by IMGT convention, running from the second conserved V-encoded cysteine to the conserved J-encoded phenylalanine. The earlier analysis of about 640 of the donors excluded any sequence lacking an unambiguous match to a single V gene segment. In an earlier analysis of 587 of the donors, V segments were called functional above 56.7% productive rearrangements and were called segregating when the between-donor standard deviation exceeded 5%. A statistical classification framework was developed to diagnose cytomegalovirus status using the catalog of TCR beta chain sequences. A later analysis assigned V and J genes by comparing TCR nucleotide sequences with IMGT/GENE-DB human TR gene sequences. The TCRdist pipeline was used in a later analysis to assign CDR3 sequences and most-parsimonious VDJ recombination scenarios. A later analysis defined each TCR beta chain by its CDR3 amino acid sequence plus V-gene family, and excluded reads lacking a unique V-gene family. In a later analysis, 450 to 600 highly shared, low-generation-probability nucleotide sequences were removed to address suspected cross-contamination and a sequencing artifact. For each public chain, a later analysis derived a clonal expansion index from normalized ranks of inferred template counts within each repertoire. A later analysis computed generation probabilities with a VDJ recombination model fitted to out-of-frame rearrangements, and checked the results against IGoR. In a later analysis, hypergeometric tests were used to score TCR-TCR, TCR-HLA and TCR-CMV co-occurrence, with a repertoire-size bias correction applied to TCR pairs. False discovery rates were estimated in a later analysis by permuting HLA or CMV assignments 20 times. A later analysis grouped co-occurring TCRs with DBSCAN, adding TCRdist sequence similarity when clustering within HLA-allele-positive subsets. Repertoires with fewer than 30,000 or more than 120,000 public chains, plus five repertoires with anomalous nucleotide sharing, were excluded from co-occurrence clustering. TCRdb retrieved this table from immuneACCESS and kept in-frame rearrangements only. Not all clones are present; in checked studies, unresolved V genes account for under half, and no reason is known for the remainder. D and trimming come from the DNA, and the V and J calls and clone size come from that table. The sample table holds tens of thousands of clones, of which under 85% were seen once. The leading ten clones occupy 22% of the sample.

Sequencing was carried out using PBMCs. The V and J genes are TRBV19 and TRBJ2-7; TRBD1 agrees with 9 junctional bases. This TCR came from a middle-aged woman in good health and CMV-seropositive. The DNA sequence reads TGTGCCAGTTCCAGGACAGGGGTAATATCCGAGCAGTACTTC. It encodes CASSRTGVISEQYF. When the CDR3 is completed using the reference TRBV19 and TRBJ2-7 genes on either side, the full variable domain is DGGITQSPKYLFRKEGQNVTLSCEQNLNHDAMYWYRQDPGQGLRLIYYSQIVNDFQKGDIAEGYSVSREKKESFPLTVTSAQKNPTAFYLCASSRTGVISEQYFGPGTRLTVT.